This TCR beta chain was identified during a study of follicular helper T cells after annual influenza vaccination. Findings and caveats of the study: ICOS+CD38+ cTfh clonality change tracked circulating plasmablast frequency change. Day 7 ICOS+CD38+ clones later appeared mostly in ICOS-CD38- cTfh. Yearly vaccinations repeatedly recalled conserved clonotypes in ICOS+CD38+ cTfh.

Stated time point: 2015-2016 season, 7 days after influenza vaccination. This CDR3 has 16 residues. Looked up from germline, CDR1 is LGHNA and CDR2 is YNFKEQ. Trimming removed 4 bases from V and 2 bases from J, with 16 bases in between. TCRB was sequenced at Survey level resolution. The method was immunoSEQ multiplex PCR; TCRdb's version includes in-frame clones alone and lacks a portion of them. The sample has approximately 6,900 clones, around 86% seen once; the top ten hold approximately 0.54%. As concerns this clone: Its antigen is undetermined.

This receptor was obtained from an adult who received the influenza vaccine. The V gene is TRBV4-2, the J gene TRBJ2-3; perhaps TRBD2 as D (5 bases). The specimen was CXCR5- memory CD4+ T cells sorted from blood, collected 7 days after influenza vaccination. CDR3 residues: CASSPGGGSHTDTQYF. CDR3 in DNA: TGTGCCAGCAGCCCTGGAGGTGGGTCGCACACAGATACGCAGTATTTT.